These 26 T cell receptor beta chains came from one sample sequenced in a study of preoperative IRX-2 immunotherapy in early breast cancer. The treatment: preoperative locoregional IRX-2 cytokine immunotherapy. Produced via immunoSEQ multiplex PCR; TCRdb's table is partial and in-frame only. The sample yields some 99,000 clones, roughly 90% seen once. Sequenced material: tumor tissue, taken after IRX-2 immunotherapy. All receptors derive from a human donor with breast cancer.

The chain uses TRBV28 and TRBJ2-3; maybe TRBD1 (5 bases). With 1 base removed from V and 6 bases from J, the gap between germline ends came to 8 bases. The CDR3 runs 13 residues. Germline V gives CDR1 MDHEN, CDR2 SYDVKM. CDR3 nucleotides: TGTGCCAGCAGTTTATACCCAGGGGATACGCAGTATTTT. As protein: CASSLYPGDTQYF. The whole variable domain, filled in from reference TRBV28 and TRBJ2-3, reads DVKVTQSSRYLVKRTGEKVFLECVQDMDHENMFWYRQDPGLGLRLIYFSYDVKMKEKGDIPEGYSVSREKKERFSLILESASTNQTSMYLCASSLYPGDTQYFGPGTRLTVL.

The V and J genes are TRBV6-8 and TRBJ1-5; weak D call: TRBD1 (5 bases). V was cut by 5 bases and J by 5 bases, with 13 bases left in between. This CDR3 spans 14 amino acids. Germline V gene lookup returns CDR1 MNHGY and CDR2 SAAAGT. The CDR3 sequence: CASSPRGGDQPQHF. The CDR3 DNA is TGTGCCAGCAGTCCCCGGGGGGGGGATCAGCCCCAGCATTTT.

In DNA form, the CDR3 reads TGCGCCAGCAGCTTGATGGTCGGGAGCTCCTACGAGCAGTACTTC. Its protein is CASSLMVGSSYEQYF. The rearrangement joins TRBV5-1 to TRBJ2-7, with D perhaps TRBD2 (6 bases). There are 15 residues in the CDR3. Trimming pared 1 base from V and 0 bases from J, leaving 11 bases between. Germline CDR1 and CDR2: SGHRS and YFSETQ.

This chain joins TRBV7-5 and TRBJ2-1. TRBV7-5 is labeled a pseudogene. The length of the CDR3 is 14 residues. CDR3 amino acids: CASSFGGLGNEQFF. The DNA of the CDR3 is TGTGCCAGCAGCTTCGGGGGCCTAGGGAATGAGCAGTTCTTC.

The CDR3 here is CASSYSSGTGISCEQYF. The CDR3, as DNA: TGTGCCAGCAGTTACTCCTCCGGGACAGGGATCTCTTGCGAGCAGTACTTC. The chain uses TRBV6-8 and TRBJ2-7, with 9 bases fitting TRBD1. Germline V gene lookup returns CDR1 MNHGY and CDR2 SAAAGT. V shed 0 bases and J 6 bases; nucleotides not matched to a gene: 12. There are 17 residues in the CDR3.

The genes are TRBV12-5 and TRBJ1-5; weak D call: TRBD1 (6 bases). CDR1 is LGHNT, CDR2 FRNRAP, per germline. The CDR3 runs to 15 residues. CDR3 loop: CASKLDRSYNQPQHF. DNA of the CDR3: TGTGCCAGCAAACTTGACAGGTCCTACAATCAGCCCCAGCATTTT.

This clone was seen once. The chain has TRBV6-8 and TRBJ2-3; 8 bases map to TRBD1. Germline V gene data show CDR1 as MNHGY and CDR2 as SAAAGT. The V and J ends lost 6 bases and 0 bases, in that order; junction bases with no gene match: 2. The CDR3 loop spans 14 amino acids. CDR3 loop: CASRDRASTDTQYF. CDR3 bases: TGTGCCAGCAGGGACAGGGCTAGCACAGATACGCAGTATTTT.

The chain combines TRBV19 with TRBJ1-3; D is perhaps TRBD1 (6 bases). CDR1 is LNHDA, CDR2 SQIVND, per germline (reference sequence). This CDR3 has 13 residues. Trimming stripped 5 bases from V and 11 bases from J, with 16 bases between. CDR3 sequence (DNA): TGTGCCAGTAGTCCCGAGACAGGTATCGCCATATATTTT. Protein sequence: CASSPETGIAIYF.

V gene TRBV18 combines with J gene TRBJ2-1; D gene unclear. From germline, CDR1 is KGHSH and CDR2 LQKENI. Trimming shortened V by 6 bases and J by 8 bases, and 17 bases separated the two germline ends. The CDR3 is 14 residues long. The CDR3 DNA reads as TGTGCCAGCTCGCCTCGGACGGGTGCCGATGAGCAGTTCTTC. This encodes CASSPRTGADEQFF.

For the CDR3, the DNA is TGTGCGACCCACACCCCCTCCATGGGCTATGGCTACACCTTC. Translated: CATHTPSMGYGYTF. This chain uses TRBV28 with TRBJ1-2, with D unresolved. Per the germline V gene, CDR1 is MDHEN and CDR2 is SYDVKM. The CDR3 contains 14 residues.

This clone has only one observation. The chain carries TRBV5-1 and TRBJ2-3; no firm D call. The germline V and J ends were trimmed by 0 bases and 3 bases, with 8 bases remaining between them. Per the germline V gene, CDR1 is SGHRS and CDR2 is YFSETQ. This CDR3 spans 14 amino acids. CDR3 sequence reads: CASSLGLLTDTQYF. CDR3 nucleotide sequence: TGCGCCAGCAGCTTGGGTTTATTAACAGATACGCAGTATTTT.

This clone has a single count. V and J are TRBV7-2 and TRBJ2-7; weak D call: TRBD1 (5 bases). V was clipped by 4 bases and J by 1 base, with 14 bases between them. This CDR3 contains 15 residues. CDR1 and CDR2 (germline): SGHTA, FQGNSA. DNA of the CDR3: TGTGCCAGCAGCTCCGATGGACATGGATCCTACGAGCAGTACTTC. It translates to CASSSDGHGSYEQYF.

This rearrangement joins TRBV7-1 to TRBJ2-7; no firm D call. TRBV7-1 is given ORF status, its function remaining uncertain. V was shortened by 3 bases and J by 1 base, with 10 bases between the two germline ends. CDR3 length: 14 amino acids. The CDR3 reads CASSSRATSYEQYF. CDR3 in DNA: TGTGCCAGCAGCTCTAGGGCGACTTCCTACGAGCAGTACTTC.

V is TRBV28 and J is TRBJ2-2; 7 bases agree with TRBD1. This CDR3 contains 15 residues. The V gene's germline CDR1 is MDHEN and CDR2 SYDVKM. The junction had 6 bases not matched to a gene; V was cut back by 6 bases and J by 2 bases. CDR3 coding DNA: TGTGCCAGCAGCCTAACAGGGGCAAACACCGGGGAGCTGTTTTTT. The encoded protein is CASSLTGANTGELFF.

The chain recombines TRBV28 with TRBJ1-1; 9 bases are shared with TRBD1. There are 16 residues in the CDR3. With 2 bases clipped from V and 0 bases from J, the junction kept 4 bases outside the gene matches. Germline V gene sequence: CDR1 MDHEN, CDR2 SYDVKM. The CDR3 loop reads CASSLPGTGLNTEAFF. The CDR3 DNA reads as TGTGCCAGCAGTTTACCCGGGACAGGGTTGAACACTGAAGCTTTCTTT. Complete variable domain (other parts from reference TRBV28 and TRBJ1-1): DVKVTQSSRYLVKRTGEKVFLECVQDMDHENMFWYRQDPGLGLRLIYFSYDVKMKEKGDIPEGYSVSREKKERFSLILESASTNQTSMYLCASSLPGTGLNTEAFFGQGTRLTVV.

The CDR3: CASSPGTQDNEQFF. The CDR3 region has the DNA TGTGCCAGCTCACCAGGAACTCAAGACAATGAGCAGTTCTTC. The chain carries TRBV18 and TRBJ2-1; D is undetermined. The germline V gene encodes CDR1 KGHSH and CDR2 LQKENI. There are 14 residues in the CDR3. The V gene lost 2 bases and the J gene lost 5 bases, with 10 bases spanning the gap.

The rearrangement joins TRBV4-1 to TRBJ2-7; the D is unclear. Deletions cut 0 bases from V and 7 bases from J, with 10 bases between. The CDR3 is 13 residues long. Germline CDR1 reads MGHRA; CDR2 reads YSYEKL. In DNA, the CDR3 is TGCGCCAGCAGCCAAGATGGCTCCCGGGAGCAGTACTTC. Translation gives CASSQDGSREQYF.

The J gene is TRBJ2-3, the V gene TRBV28; TRBD1 is a possible D gene (7 bases). Trimming cost V 5 bases and J 0 bases, with 12 bases left between them. The CDR3 sequence is 15 residues long. CDR1 is MDHEN, CDR2 SYDVKM, per germline. CDR3 in amino acids: CASSPPGGSTDTQYF. The CDR3 DNA is TGTGCCAGCAGTCCCCCAGGGGGGAGCACAGATACGCAGTATTTT.

The rearrangement links TRBV6-8 to TRBJ1-1, with D possibly TRBD1 on 6 matching bases. Trimming pared 5 bases from V and 0 bases from J, leaving 16 bases between. Germline-derived CDR1 and CDR2 are MNHGY and SAAAGT. This CDR3 is 16 amino acids long. CDR3 nucleotides: TGTGCCAGCAGTCCCCAACCAGGGGCGATGAACACTGAAGCTTTCTTT. Encoded protein: CASSPQPGAMNTEAFF.

The rearrangement joins TRBV2 to TRBJ2-5, with TRBD1 matching 7 bases. Trimming took 8 bases from V and 5 from J; bases not matched to a gene: 14. From germline, CDR1 is SNHLY and CDR2 FYNNEI. The CDR3 covers 15 residues. CDR3 DNA sequence: TGTGCCAGCTCAGGGGGTGCCGGAGTGGGGGAGACCCAGTACTTC. The encoded protein is CASSGGAGVGETQYF.

The rearrangement joins TRBV19 to TRBJ1-2; D unclear. There are 13 residues in the CDR3. In germline, CDR1 is LNHDA, CDR2 SQIVND (reference sequence). The V gene lost 9 bases and the J gene lost 6 bases, with 17 bases spanning the gap. The CDR3 sequence is CASGTPPYDGYTF. The CDR3 DNA is TGTGCCAGCGGTACTCCTCCGTATGATGGCTACACCTTC.

The chain joins TRBV28 to TRBJ2-1; a possible D gene is TRBD2 (7 bases). Germline V gene sequence: CDR1 MDHEN, CDR2 SYDVKM. Trimming stripped 9 bases from V and 15 bases from J, with 21 bases between. The CDR3 is 12 amino acids. The CDR3, as DNA: TGTGCCAGTTCTACCGGGGGGCGTGGTTGGTTCTTC. It codes for CASSTGGRGWFF. Full variable domain (remainder filled in from reference TRBV28 and TRBJ2-1): DVKVTQSSRYLVKRTGEKVFLECVQDMDHENMFWYRQDPGLGLRLIYFSYDVKMKEKGDIPEGYSVSREKKERFSLILESASTNQTSMYLCASSTGGRGWFFGPGTRLTVL.

In this sample, this clone turned up a few times. The V and J genes are TRBV15 and TRBJ2-1; D perhaps matches TRBD2 (5 bases). Trimming pared 0 bases from V and 4 bases from J, leaving 7 bases between. This CDR3 spans 14 amino acids. Germline values: CDR1 LNHNV, CDR2 YYDKDF (reference sequence). DNA for the CDR3: TGTGCCACCAGCAGAGAAGCGGCGTACAATGAGCAGTTCTTC. It specifies CATSREAAYNEQFF.

The genes are TRBV28 and TRBJ1-5; tentative D call: TRBD1 (5 bases). This CDR3 contains 17 residues. Germline values: CDR1 MDHEN, CDR2 SYDVKM. Trimming removed 1 base from V and 4 bases from J, with 17 bases in between. CDR3 region: CASSLYGGYRGNQPQHF. The CDR3 nucleotides read TGTGCCAGCAGTTTATACGGGGGTTATCGGGGTAATCAGCCCCAGCATTTT.

The chain links TRBV15 to TRBJ1-5; no definite D call. V lost 0 bases and J lost 4, with 13 bases in between. Germline V gene sequence: CDR1 LNHNV, CDR2 YYDKDF (reference sequence). There are 16 residues in the CDR3. The DNA for the CDR3 is TGTGCCACCAGCAGAGATGTGGGGAACCAAAATCAGCCCCAGCATTTT. Translated, it gives CATSRDVGNQNQPQHF.

The chain carries TRBV29-1 and TRBJ2-7; 7 positions match TRBD1. CDR3 size: 12 residues. Trimming took 4 bases from V and 2 from J; bases not matched to a gene: 2. From germline, CDR1 is SQVTM and CDR2 ANQGSEA. The CDR3 DNA sequence: TGCAGCGTTGGAGACAGGGCCTACGAGCAGTACTTC. It is translated as CSVGDRAYEQYF.